The 20 T cell receptor beta chains presented below share a single source sample, sequenced in a study of PD-1 blockade in classical Hodgkin lymphoma. In every patient, relapse followed autologous stem cell transplantation, while exposure to brentuximab vedotin differed. TCRdb's copy holds only in-frame clones and misses some; the assay was immunoSEQ multiplex PCR. The sample contains 9,000 to 13,000 clones, about 80% of which appear only once. Sample: peripheral blood mononuclear cells (PBMCs), taken at baseline. All receptors derive from a human donor with classical Hodgkin lymphoma.

The chain recombines TRBV10-3 with TRBJ1-1; weak D call: TRBD1 (6 bases). The CDR3 consists of 13 residues. The germline V gene encodes CDR1 ENHRY and CDR2 SYGVKD. Trimming cost V 6 bases and J 4 bases, with 12 bases left between them. CDR3 nucleotides: TGTGCCATCAGACGGGGACAAACCACTGAAGCTTTCTTT. It encodes CAIRRGQTTEAFF.

The chain links TRBV7-7 to TRBJ2-3, with D perhaps TRBD2 (6 bases). The CDR3 totals 15 residues. The germline V gene has CDR1 SSHAT and CDR2 FNYEAQ (reference sequence). The germline V and J ends were trimmed by 1 base and 4 bases, with 12 bases remaining between them. The CDR3 DNA is TGTGCCAGCAGCTTAGTCTTCGGGGGTTCAGATACGCAGTATTTT. As protein: CASSLVFGGSDTQYF. Together with reference TRBV7-7 and TRBJ2-3, the CDR3 gives the full variable domain: GAGVSQSPRYKVTKRGQDVTLRCDPISSHATLYWYQQALGQGPEFLTYFNYEAQPDKSGLPSDRFSAERPEGSISTLTIQRTEQRDSAMYRCASSLVFGGSDTQYFGPGTRLTVL.

The chain combines TRBV5-1 with TRBJ2-5; 11 bases fit TRBD2. The germline V gene has CDR1 SGHRS and CDR2 YFSETQ. This CDR3 has 15 amino acids. The junction had 3 bases not matched to a gene; V was cut back by 4 bases and J by 1 base. The CDR3 loop reads CASSLTSGAQETQYF. The CDR3, as DNA: TGCGCCAGCAGCCTGACTAGCGGGGCCCAAGAGACCCAGTACTTC.

The V call is TRBV4-2, the J call TRBJ2-3; no definite D call. The germline V gene encodes CDR1 LGHNA and CDR2 YNFKEQ. The ends were cut back, 1 base at V and 3 bases at J, with 5 bases in the middle. CDR3 length: 13 amino acids. This CDR3 reads CASSQALTDTQYF. The CDR3, as DNA: TGTGCCAGCAGCCAAGCCTTAACAGATACGCAGTATTTT.

This rearrangement joins TRBV6-4 to TRBJ2-3; a weak D match, TRBD2 (6 bases). The V gene's germline CDR1 is MRHNA and CDR2 SNTAGT. The CDR3 covers 15 residues. Trimming took off 0 bases at V and 0 bases at J, with 7 bases between the two ends. CDR3 protein: CASSDSGGSTDTQYF. The CDR3 DNA reads as TGTGCCAGCAGTGACTCGGGGGGAAGCACAGATACGCAGTATTTT.

The V and J genes are TRBV13 and TRBJ2-1; D ambiguous. V lost 6 bases to trimming and J lost 8 bases, with 23 bases between them. Germline CDR1 is PRHDT and CDR2 is FYEKMQ (reference sequence). The CDR3 has 16 amino acids. The CDR3 DNA reads TGTGCCAGCAGTTCGAGCACGGGTCCTCTCCCCCATGAGCAGTTCTTC. Protein product: CASSSSTGPLPHEQFF.

The chain uses TRBV5-6 and TRBJ2-7, with 7 bases aligning to TRBD2. The CDR3 has 15 amino acids. V lost 1 base and J lost 6; bases outside the gene matches: 10. Germline CDR1 is SGHDT and CDR2 is YYEEEE. Here the CDR3 DNA reads TGTGCCAGCAGCTTGAGGCTAGCGGCCAAGGGCGAGCAGTACTTC. This codes for CASSLRLAAKGEQYF.

This clone appeared a single time. The rearrangement links TRBV7-9 to TRBJ2-3; 14 bases map to TRBD2. The J segment lost 5 bases and the V segment lost 5 bases, leaving 9 bases of the junction unmatched. Germline CDR1 and CDR2: SEHNR and FQNEAQ (reference sequence). This CDR3 is 17 amino acids long. Here the CDR3 reads CASSLRLAGGPGDTQYF. CDR3 nucleotides: TGTGCCAGCAGCCTCCGACTAGCGGGAGGGCCTGGAGATACGCAGTATTTT.

Within the sample, this clone is medium-sized. The chain links TRBV5-6 to TRBJ2-1; a weak D match, TRBD1 (6 bases). Germline V gene sequence: CDR1 SGHDT, CDR2 YYEEEE. The CDR3 runs 16 residues. V gave up 3 bases and J gave up 0 bases, with 13 bases separating them. CDR3 residues: CASSSRDKNSYNEQFF. CDR3 sequence (DNA): TGTGCCAGCAGCTCACGGGACAAAAACTCCTACAATGAGCAGTTCTTC.

Only a few counts were recorded for this clone. The CDR3 sequence is CAISERIAGTGELFF. The CDR3 coding sequence is TGTGCCATCAGTGAACGGATAGCGGGAACCGGGGAGCTGTTTTTT. V gene TRBV10-3 combines with J gene TRBJ2-2, with TRBD2 matching 8 bases. Trimming cost V 3 bases and J 5 bases; bases outside gene matches: 5. This CDR3 contains 15 residues. Germline V gene lookup returns CDR1 ENHRY and CDR2 SYGVKD.

The chain carries TRBV28 and TRBJ1-1, with TRBD1 matching 7 bases. Trimming took 2 bases from V and 1 from J; bases not matched to a gene: 1. CDR3 length: 14 residues. Germline-derived CDR1 and CDR2 are MDHEN and SYDVKM. Here the CDR3 DNA reads TGTGCCAGCAGTTTAAGACAGGGGAACACTGAAGCTTTCTTT. Translating gives CASSLRQGNTEAFF.

The genes are TRBV5-1 and TRBJ2-5; possibly TRBD2 for D (6 bases). Looked up from germline, CDR1 is SGHRS and CDR2 is YFSETQ. The V and J ends lost 3 bases and 1 base respectively, with 10 bases between them. CDR3 length: 14 residues. The CDR3 nucleotides read TGCGCCAGCAGCTCGGGGGACCCCCAAGAGACCCAGTACTTC. Its translation is CASSSGDPQETQYF.

The chain is built from TRBV10-2 and TRBJ1-2, with D tentatively TRBD1 (6 bases). This CDR3 has 12 residues. The germline gives CDR1 WSHSY, CDR2 SAAADI. Trimming removed 7 bases at V and 7 bases at J, with 13 bases between. As DNA, the CDR3 is TGCGCCAGCACTAACAGGGAATCTGGCTACACCTTC. Amino acid sequence: CASTNRESGYTF.

This clone was counted once. The chain combines TRBV6-5 with TRBJ1-6, with unresolved D. CDR1 MNHEY and CDR2 SVGAGI come from the germline V gene. The CDR3 has 15 amino acids. V lost 0 bases and J lost 7, with 10 bases in between. This CDR3 reads CASSYSQMPNSPLHF. CDR3 coding DNA: TGTGCCAGCAGTTACTCTCAGATGCCCAATTCACCCCTCCACTTT.

The chain joins TRBV2 to TRBJ2-1, with 7 bases that match TRBD2. Looked up from germline, CDR1 is SNHLY and CDR2 is FYNNEI. The CDR3 consists of 15 residues. Trimming at V came to 1 base and at J to 6 bases, leaving 6 bases not matched to a gene. DNA for the CDR3: TGTGCCAGCAGTGAAGAGGTGGGAGGGGTCAATGAGCAGTTCTTC. Its protein is CASSEEVGGVNEQFF.

This chain joins TRBV18 and TRBJ1-2; TRBD1 aligns across 7 bases. Per germline, CDR1 KGHSH and CDR2 LQKENI. The CDR3 has 15 residues. J gave up 5 bases and V 4 bases, and 10 bases lay outside the gene matches. The CDR3 loop is CASSQRNRGNYGYTF. DNA for the CDR3: TGTGCCAGCTCACAACGAAACAGGGGAAATTATGGCTACACCTTC.

The V and J genes are TRBV18 and TRBJ1-1; unclear D gene. The CDR3 length is 13 residues. Trimming left V 1 base short and J 3 bases short, with 6 bases between. Looked up from germline, CDR1 is KGHSH and CDR2 is LQKENI. The chain's CDR3 is CASSPLEDTEAFF. The CDR3 nucleotides read TGTGCCAGCTCACCACTTGAGGACACTGAAGCTTTCTTT.

The genes are TRBV10-3 and TRBJ2-5; no reliable D call. This CDR3 has 13 amino acids. V lost 2 bases, J lost 5 bases, and 9 bases lay in between. Looked up from germline, CDR1 is ENHRY and CDR2 is SYGVKD. CDR3 nucleotide sequence: TGTGCCATCAGTGAGAAGGGTAGGGAGACCCAGTACTTC. It encodes CAISEKGRETQYF.

This chain uses TRBV28 with TRBJ2-3, with D possibly being TRBD1 or TRBD2 (5 bases each). CDR1 is MDHEN, CDR2 SYDVKM, per germline. CDR3 length: 12 amino acids. V was cut by 10 bases and J by 6 bases, with 14 bases left in between. The CDR3 spells CATGLTSDTQYF. DNA of the CDR3: TGTGCCACGGGGCTTACTTCGGATACGCAGTATTTT.

This clone came up once. The genes are TRBV19 and TRBJ2-1; D possibly uses TRBD1 or TRBD2 (5 bases each). The CDR3 runs 16 residues. The V end lost 3 bases, the J end lost 6 bases, and 18 bases lay between the germline ends. Germline CDR1 LNHDA, CDR2 SQIVND (reference sequence). CDR3 in amino acids: CASSIISGIGGNEQFF. CDR3 coding DNA: TGTGCCAGTAGTATTATTTCGGGTATTGGGGGCAATGAGCAGTTCTTC. Supplemented by reference TRBV19 and TRBJ2-1, the full variable domain reads DGGITQSPKYLFRKEGQNVTLSCEQNLNHDAMYWYRQDPGQGLRLIYYSQIVNDFQKGDIAEGYSVSREKKESFPLTVTSAQKNPTAFYLCASSIISGIGGNEQFFGPGTRLTVL.